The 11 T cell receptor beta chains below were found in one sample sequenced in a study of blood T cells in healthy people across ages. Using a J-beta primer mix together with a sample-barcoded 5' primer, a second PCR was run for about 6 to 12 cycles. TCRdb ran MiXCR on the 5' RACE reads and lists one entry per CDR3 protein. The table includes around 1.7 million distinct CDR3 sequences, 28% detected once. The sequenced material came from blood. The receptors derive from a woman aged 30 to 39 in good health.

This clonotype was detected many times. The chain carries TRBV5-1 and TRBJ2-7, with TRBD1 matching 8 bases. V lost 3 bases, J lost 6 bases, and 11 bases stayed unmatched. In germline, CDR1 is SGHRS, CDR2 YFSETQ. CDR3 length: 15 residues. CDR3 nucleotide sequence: TGCGCCAGCAGCTCCCCGACAGGGGAGTCCATCGAGCAGTACTTC. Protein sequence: CASSSPTGESIEQYF.

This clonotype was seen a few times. CDR3 nucleotide sequence: TGTGCCAGCAGACTTACAGGGGCCAGTGGCTACACCTTC. It is translated as CASRLTGASGYTF. The chain links TRBV12-3 or TRBV12-4 to TRBJ1-2; TRBD1 agrees at 7 bases. Trimming took 6 bases from V and 7 from J; bases not matched to a gene: 8. The length of the CDR3 is 13 residues.

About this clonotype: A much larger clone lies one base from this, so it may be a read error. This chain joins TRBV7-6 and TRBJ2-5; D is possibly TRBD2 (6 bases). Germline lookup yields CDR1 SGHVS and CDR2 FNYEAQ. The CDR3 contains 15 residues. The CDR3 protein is CTSSVLAELGETQYF. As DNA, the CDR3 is TGTACCAGCAGCGTACTAGCTGAGTTGGGAGAGACCCAGTACTTC. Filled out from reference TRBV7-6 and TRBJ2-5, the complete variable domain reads GAGVSQSPRYKVTKRGQDVALRCDPISGHVSLYWYRQALGQGPEFLTYFNYEAQQDKSGLPNDRFSAERPEGSISTLTIQRTEQRDSAMYRCTSSVLAELGETQYFGPGTRLLVL.

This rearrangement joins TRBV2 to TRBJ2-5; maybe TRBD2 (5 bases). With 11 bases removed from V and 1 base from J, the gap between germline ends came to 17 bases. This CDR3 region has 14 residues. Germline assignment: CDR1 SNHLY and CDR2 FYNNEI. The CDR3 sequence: CASAAWQTQETQYF. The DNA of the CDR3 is TGTGCCTCAGCGGCGTGGCAGACCCAAGAGACCCAGTACTTC.

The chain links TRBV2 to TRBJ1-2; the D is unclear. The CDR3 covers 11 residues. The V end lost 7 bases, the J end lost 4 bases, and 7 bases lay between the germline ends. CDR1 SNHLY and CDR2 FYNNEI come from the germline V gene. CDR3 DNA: TGTGCCAGCACGGTCCTCTATGGCTACACCTTC. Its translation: CASTVLYGYTF. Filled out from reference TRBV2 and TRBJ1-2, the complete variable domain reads EPEVTQTPSHQVTQMGQEVILRCVPISNHLYFYWYRQILGQKVEFLVSFYNNEISEKSEIFDDQFSVERPDGSNFTLKIRSTKLEDSAMYFCASTVLYGYTFGSGTRLTVV.

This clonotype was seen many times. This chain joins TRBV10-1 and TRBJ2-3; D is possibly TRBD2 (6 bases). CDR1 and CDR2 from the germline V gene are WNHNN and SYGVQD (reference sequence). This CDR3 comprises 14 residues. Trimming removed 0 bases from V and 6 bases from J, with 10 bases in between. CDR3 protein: CASSESTSRDTQYF. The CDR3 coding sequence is TGCGCCAGCAGTGAGTCGACTAGTCGGGATACGCAGTATTTT.

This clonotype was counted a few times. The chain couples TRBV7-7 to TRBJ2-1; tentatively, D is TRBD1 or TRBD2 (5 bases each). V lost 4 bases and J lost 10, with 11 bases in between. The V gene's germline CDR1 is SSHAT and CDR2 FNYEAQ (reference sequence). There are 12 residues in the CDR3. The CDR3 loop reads CASSSEGSEQFF. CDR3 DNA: TGTGCCAGCAGCTCAGAGGGGAGCGAGCAGTTCTTC.

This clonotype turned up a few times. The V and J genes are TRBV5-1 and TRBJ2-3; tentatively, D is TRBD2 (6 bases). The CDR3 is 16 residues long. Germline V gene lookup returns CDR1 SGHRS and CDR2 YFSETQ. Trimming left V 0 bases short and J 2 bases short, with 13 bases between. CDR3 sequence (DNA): TGCGCCAGCAGCTTGGGGGCGGGATCCATCACAGATACGCAGTATTTT. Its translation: CASSLGAGSITDTQYF.

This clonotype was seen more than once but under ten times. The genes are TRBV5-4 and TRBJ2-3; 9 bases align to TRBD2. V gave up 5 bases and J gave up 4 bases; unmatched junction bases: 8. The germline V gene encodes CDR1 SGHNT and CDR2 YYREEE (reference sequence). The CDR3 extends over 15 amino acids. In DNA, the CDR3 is TGTGCCAGCAGACTGGGACTAGCAGACTCAGATACGCAGTATTTT. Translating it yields CASRLGLADSDTQYF.

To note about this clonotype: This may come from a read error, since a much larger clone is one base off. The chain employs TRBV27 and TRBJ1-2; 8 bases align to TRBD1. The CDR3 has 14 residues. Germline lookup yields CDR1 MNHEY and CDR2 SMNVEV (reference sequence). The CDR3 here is CAGSLTGVGYGYTF. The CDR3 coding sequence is TGTGCCGGCAGTTTGACAGGGGTAGGCTATGGCTACACCTTC.

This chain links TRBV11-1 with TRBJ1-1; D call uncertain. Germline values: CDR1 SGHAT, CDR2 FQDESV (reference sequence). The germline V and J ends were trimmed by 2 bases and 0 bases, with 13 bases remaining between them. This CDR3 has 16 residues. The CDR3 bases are TGTGCCAGCAGCTTATCGGCTGTGTTTATGAACACTGAAGCTTTCTTT. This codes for CASSLSAVFMNTEAFF.